A selection of T cell receptor beta chains follows, all from one sample in a study of blood T cell repertoires in COVID-19. TCRdb keeps only in-frame clones here, not all; method: immunoSEQ multiplex PCR. The sample consists of approximately 75,000 clones, around 80% of them appearing once. Material for sequencing was peripheral blood. The receptors shown here come from a man aged 50 to 59 with COVID-19, enrolled during active disease. Both conserved end residues are part of each CDR3. Each record gives: J gene, clone size, D gene, CDR3 length, V gene, CDR3 protein, CDR3 DNA. D genes are given only for firm matches. Clone size, where shown, is once, few, many, or a class for clones that have expanded.

j_call: TRBJ2-7
clone_size: once
d_call: .
cdr3_length: 13
v_call: TRBV3-1/TRBV3-2
cdr3_aa: CASSQVQRGEQYF
cdr3_nt: TGTGCCAGCAGCCAAGTCCAAAGGGGCGAGCAGTACTTC

j_call: TRBJ2-3
clone_size: .
d_call: TRBD2
cdr3_length: 15
v_call: TRBV29-1
cdr3_aa: CSVGGGKPSTDTQYF
cdr3_nt: TGCAGCGTTGGCGGGGGGAAACCTAGCACAGATACGCAGTATTTT

j_call: TRBJ2-2
clone_size: .
d_call: .
cdr3_length: 15
v_call: TRBV7-2
cdr3_aa: CASSFPPGGRGELFF
cdr3_nt: TGTGCCAGCAGCTTCCCCCCGGGTGGTAGGGGGGAGCTGTTTTTT

j_call: TRBJ1-2
clone_size: .
d_call: .
cdr3_length: 12
v_call: TRBV12-3/TRBV12-4
cdr3_aa: CASSLPSYGYTF
cdr3_nt: TGTGCCAGCAGTTTACCCTCCTATGGCTACACCTTC

j_call: TRBJ2-7
clone_size: .
d_call: .
cdr3_length: 14
v_call: TRBV10-3
cdr3_aa: CAISKRVGTYEQYF
cdr3_nt: TGTGCCATCAGTAAGCGGGTAGGCACCTACGAGCAGTACTTC

j_call: TRBJ1-2
clone_size: .
d_call: TRBD1
cdr3_length: 14
v_call: TRBV28
cdr3_aa: CASRPGQGSYGYTF
cdr3_nt: TGTGCCAGCAGACCAGGACAGGGATCCTATGGCTACACCTTC

j_call: TRBJ2-7
clone_size: many
d_call: TRBD2
cdr3_length: 12
v_call: TRBV6-5
cdr3_aa: CASKGLSYEQYF
cdr3_nt: TGTGCCAGCAAGGGACTATCCTACGAGCAGTACTTC

j_call: TRBJ2-3
clone_size: .
d_call: .
cdr3_length: 15
v_call: TRBV4-2
cdr3_aa: CASSRSAGSTDTQYF
cdr3_nt: TGTGCCAGCAGCCGGTCCGCGGGTAGCACAGATACGCAGTATTTT

j_call: TRBJ1-6
clone_size: .
d_call: .
cdr3_length: 13
v_call: TRBV30
cdr3_aa: CAWSAGNGSPLHF
cdr3_nt: TGTGCCTGGAGTGCAGGGAACGGTTCACCCCTCCACTTT

j_call: TRBJ2-1
clone_size: .
d_call: .
cdr3_length: 15
v_call: TRBV5-5
cdr3_aa: CASSPDSWGTQEQFF
cdr3_nt: TGTGCCAGCAGCCCGGACAGTTGGGGTACTCAAGAGCAGTTCTTC

j_call: TRBJ2-1
clone_size: once
d_call: .
cdr3_length: 12
v_call: TRBV29-1
cdr3_aa: CSVGRDSLVQFF
cdr3_nt: TGCAGCGTTGGGAGGGACTCCCTGGTGCAGTTCTTC

j_call: TRBJ2-7
clone_size: .
d_call: TRBD1
cdr3_length: 15
v_call: TRBV7-6
cdr3_aa: CASSLEPRGQDEQYF
cdr3_nt: TGTGCCAGCAGCTTAGAACCCAGGGGGCAAGACGAGCAGTACTTC

j_call: TRBJ1-2
clone_size: .
d_call: TRBD1
cdr3_length: 14
v_call: TRBV5-6
cdr3_aa: CASSPSPTGRGYTF
cdr3_nt: TGTGCCAGCAGCCCTTCTCCGACAGGGCGAGGCTACACCTTC

j_call: TRBJ1-5
clone_size: .
d_call: .
cdr3_length: 15
v_call: TRBV7-8
cdr3_aa: CASSGHRVSNQPQHF
cdr3_nt: TGTGCCAGCAGCGGACACAGGGTTAGCAATCAGCCCCAGCATTTT

j_call: TRBJ1-4
clone_size: few
d_call: .
cdr3_length: 15
v_call: TRBV5-1
cdr3_aa: CASSLASGGNEKLFF
cdr3_nt: TGCGCCAGCAGCTTGGCCAGCGGGGGTAATGAAAAACTGTTTTTT

j_call: TRBJ1-5
clone_size: few
d_call: TRBD1
cdr3_length: 16
v_call: TRBV19
cdr3_aa: CASRTGDVSSGQPQHF
cdr3_nt: TGTGCCAGTAGGACAGGGGATGTGAGCTCGGGTCAGCCCCAGCATTTT

j_call: TRBJ2-2
clone_size: .
d_call: TRBD2
cdr3_length: 16
v_call: TRBV9
cdr3_aa: CASNNGRGERAGELFF
cdr3_nt: TGTGCCAGCAACAATGGGAGGGGCGAAAGGGCCGGGGAGCTGTTTTTT

j_call: TRBJ2-7
clone_size: .
d_call: TRBD2
cdr3_length: 15
v_call: TRBV5-1
cdr3_aa: CASSEISGRAREQYF
cdr3_nt: TGCGCCAGCAGCGAAATCAGCGGGAGGGCCAGGGAGCAGTACTTC

j_call: TRBJ2-7
clone_size: few
d_call: .
cdr3_length: 11
v_call: TRBV29-1
cdr3_aa: CSVRDTYEQYF
cdr3_nt: TGCAGCGTCCGGGACACCTACGAGCAGTACTTC

j_call: TRBJ1-1
clone_size: once
d_call: TRBD1
cdr3_length: 15
v_call: TRBV7-9
cdr3_aa: CASSPPGQGSTEAFF
cdr3_nt: TGTGCCAGCAGCCCTCCGGGACAGGGAAGCACTGAAGCTTTCTTT

j_call: TRBJ2-5
clone_size: .
d_call: .
cdr3_length: 16
v_call: TRBV7-8
cdr3_aa: CASSLAGTAGAETQYF
cdr3_nt: TGTGCCAGCAGCTTAGCAGGGACAGCGGGAGCAGAGACCCAGTACTTC

j_call: TRBJ2-1
clone_size: once
d_call: .
cdr3_length: 12
v_call: TRBV2
cdr3_aa: CASSEAPREQFF
cdr3_nt: TGTGCCAGCAGTGAAGCTCCTAGGGAGCAGTTCTTC

j_call: TRBJ1-5
clone_size: few
d_call: .
cdr3_length: 13
v_call: TRBV6-1
cdr3_aa: CASSELSHQPQHF
cdr3_nt: TGTGCCAGCAGTGAACTAAGTCATCAGCCCCAGCATTTT

j_call: TRBJ1-4
clone_size: .
d_call: TRBD1
cdr3_length: 15
v_call: TRBV2
cdr3_aa: CASSARTGADEKLFF
cdr3_nt: TGTGCCAGCAGCGCCAGGACAGGGGCGGATGAAAAACTGTTTTTT

j_call: TRBJ2-1
clone_size: few
d_call: .
cdr3_length: 15
v_call: TRBV18
cdr3_aa: CASSPRQGGWNEQFF
cdr3_nt: TGTGCCAGCTCACCACGGCAGGGTGGATGGAATGAGCAGTTCTTC

j_call: TRBJ1-1
clone_size: .
d_call: .
cdr3_length: 17
v_call: TRBV28
cdr3_aa: CASSLADGGWMNTEAFF
cdr3_nt: TGTGCCAGCAGTTTAGCCGACGGGGGGTGGATGAACACTGAAGCTTTCTTT

j_call: TRBJ2-7
clone_size: .
d_call: TRBD1
cdr3_length: 15
v_call: TRBV30
cdr3_aa: CAWRGQTYSSYEQYF
cdr3_nt: TGTGCCTGGAGGGGACAGACTTACAGCTCCTACGAGCAGTACTTC

j_call: TRBJ1-1
clone_size: once
d_call: .
cdr3_length: 14
v_call: TRBV6-1
cdr3_aa: CASSDARVGTEAFF
cdr3_nt: TGTGCCAGCAGTGATGCCAGGGTTGGCACTGAAGCTTTCTTT

j_call: TRBJ2-1
clone_size: .
d_call: TRBD1
cdr3_length: 17
v_call: TRBV9
cdr3_aa: CASSVGPGRGPQREQFF
cdr3_nt: TGTGCCAGCAGCGTAGGTCCGGGCAGGGGGCCTCAAAGGGAGCAGTTCTTC

j_call: TRBJ2-1
clone_size: .
d_call: TRBD2
cdr3_length: 19
v_call: TRBV3-1/TRBV3-2
cdr3_aa: CASSHPGLAPNGGDNEQFF
cdr3_nt: TGTGCCAGCAGCCACCCCGGACTAGCTCCTAACGGGGGGGACAATGAGCAGTTCTTC

j_call: TRBJ2-1
clone_size: once
d_call: TRBD2
cdr3_length: 17
v_call: TRBV5-1
cdr3_aa: CASSRDPGTKTYNEQFF
cdr3_nt: TGCGCCAGCAGCCGGGACCCCGGGACTAAGACCTACAATGAGCAGTTCTTC

j_call: TRBJ2-3
clone_size: few
d_call: .
cdr3_length: 12
v_call: TRBV19
cdr3_aa: CASSIIQGTQYF
cdr3_nt: TGTGCCAGTAGTATTATACAGGGAACGCAGTATTTT

j_call: TRBJ2-1
clone_size: .
d_call: .
cdr3_length: 15
v_call: TRBV28
cdr3_aa: CASSPGGISYNEQFF
cdr3_nt: TGTGCCAGCAGTCCCGGAGGAATCTCCTACAATGAGCAGTTCTTC

j_call: TRBJ1-2
clone_size: .
d_call: .
cdr3_length: 14
v_call: TRBV13
cdr3_aa: CASSRRGSWYGYTF
cdr3_nt: TGTGCCAGCAGCAGACGCGGCAGTTGGTATGGCTACACCTTC

j_call: TRBJ2-7
clone_size: .
d_call: TRBD2
cdr3_length: 14
v_call: TRBV6-6
cdr3_aa: CASSRTSGRGEQYF
cdr3_nt: TGTGCCAGCTCGCGGACTAGCGGGAGAGGCGAGCAGTACTTC

j_call: TRBJ2-2
clone_size: few
d_call: TRBD2
cdr3_length: 15
v_call: TRBV14
cdr3_aa: CASSLGLAGPGELFF
cdr3_nt: TGTGCCAGCAGCCTGGGACTAGCGGGTCCCGGGGAGCTGTTTTTT